A single sample is the source of the 31 T cell receptor beta chains below, sequenced in a study of blood T cells in healthy people across ages. Sample-barcoded 5' priming and a J-beta primer mix drove a second PCR of 7 to 11 cycles. MiXCR, run by TCRdb on the 5' RACE reads, gives a single entry per CDR3 protein. The data show some 930,000 distinct CDR3 sequences, about 28% seen once. In addition, the sample was reused for a study of T cells of mothers and their children.

The specimen sequenced was blood. The receptors were sampled from a woman aged 40-49 years in good health.

This clonotype was observed at least ten times. The rearrangement uses TRBV7-2 and TRBJ2-3; D may be TRBD1 or TRBD2 (7 bases each). V was cut by 1 base and J by 6 bases, with 20 bases left in between. Germline V gives CDR1 SGHTA, CDR2 FQGNSA. There are 17 residues in the CDR3. CDR3 protein: CASSLVRSGGDPDTQYF. CDR3 sequence (DNA): TGTGCCAGCAGCTTAGTTAGGTCAGGGGGGGACCCCGATACGCAGTATTTT.

The V and J genes are TRBV10-3 and TRBJ1-5; perhaps TRBD1 as D (6 bases). The V gene lost 6 bases and the J gene lost 3 bases, with 12 bases spanning the gap. The CDR3 sequence is 14 residues long. Germline CDR1 reads ENHRY; CDR2 reads SYGVKD. CDR3 DNA sequence: TGTGCCATCAGCCAGGGGTCTACCAATCAGCCCCAGCATTTT. Protein sequence: CAISQGSTNQPQHF.

The gene calls are TRBV9 and TRBJ1-1; 7 nucleotides agree with TRBD1. The CDR3 sequence is 17 residues long. Germline values: CDR1 SGDLS, CDR2 YYNGEE. The trim removed 0 bases at V and 2 bases at J, leaving 10 bases unmatched. The CDR3 nucleotides read TGTGCCAGCAGCGTAGCTCCCCTGCAGGGGGGCAACACTGAAGCTTTCTTT. Translated: CASSVAPLQGGNTEAFF.

This clonotype was counted a few times. This chain connects TRBV20-1 to TRBJ2-3; 16 nucleotides agree with TRBD2. Trimming at V came to 4 bases and at J to 5 bases, leaving 6 bases not matched to a gene. This CDR3 has 16 amino acids. Germline CDR1 and CDR2: DFQATT and SNEGSKA (reference sequence). CDR3 sequence (DNA): TGCAGTGCTACGGGGACTAGCGGGGGGGTGAGAGATACGCAGTATTTT. It translates to CSATGTSGGVRDTQYF.

This clonotype was recorded many times. The chain carries TRBV10-3 and TRBJ2-1; TRBD1 might be the D (6 bases). The CDR3 loop spans 13 amino acids. V shed 6 bases and J shed 7 bases, with 13 bases lying between them. Germline CDR1 and CDR2: ENHRY and SYGVKD. CDR3 in DNA: TGTGCCATCAGGCCGGGACACAGAAATGAGCAGTTCTTC. Translation gives CAIRPGHRNEQFF.

The chain joins TRBV7-9 to TRBJ1-6; 8 bases are a match to TRBD1. The CDR3 sequence is 16 residues long. Per the germline V gene, CDR1 is SEHNR and CDR2 is FQNEAQ (reference sequence). V gave up 0 bases and J gave up 7 bases; unmatched junction bases: 5. CDR3 sequence: CASSLAGNRGNSPLHF. The CDR3 bases are TGTGCCAGCAGCTTAGCGGGGAACAGGGGGAATTCACCCCTCCACTTT.

This clonotype was found a few times. This sequence joins TRBV7-9 and TRBJ1-2; tentative D call: TRBD1 (5 bases). Deletions cut 5 bases from V and 0 bases from J, with 13 bases between. The germline V gene encodes CDR1 SEHNR and CDR2 FQNEAQ (reference sequence). The CDR3 length is 15 residues. The CDR3 region has the DNA TGTGCCAGCAGCCCGGCCGGGACTACTAACTATGGCTACACCTTC. The encoded protein is CASSPAGTTNYGYTF.

The chain couples TRBV7-2 to TRBJ1-1, with D tentatively TRBD1 (5 bases). Trimming took 5 bases from V and 4 from J, leaving 17 bases between them. Germline assignment: CDR1 SGHTA and CDR2 FQGNSA. This CDR3 contains 15 residues. This CDR3 reads CASSQRAGRFTEAFF. CDR3 DNA sequence: TGTGCCAGCAGCCAAAGAGCAGGGAGGTTCACTGAAGCTTTCTTT. The variable domain in full, completed from reference TRBV7-2 and TRBJ1-1, reads GAGVSQSPSNKVTEKGKDVELRCDPISGHTALYWYRQSLGQGLEFLIYFQGNSAPDKSGLPSDRFSAERTGGSVSTLTIQRTQQEDSAVYLCASSQRAGRFTEAFFGQGTRLTVV.

The chain combines TRBV5-1 with TRBJ1-1, with D uncertain. Germline V gene data show CDR1 as SGHRS and CDR2 as YFSETQ. This CDR3 is built from 15 residues. Trimming shortened V by 0 bases and J by 3 bases, and 12 bases separated the two germline ends. This chain's CDR3 is CASSLELHRDTEAFF. Here the CDR3 DNA reads TGCGCCAGCAGCTTGGAGTTGCACAGAGACACTGAAGCTTTCTTT.

This clonotype appeared a single time. The V gene is TRBV6-6, the J gene TRBJ1-6; the D gene is possibly TRBD1 (6 bases). Germline V gene lookup returns CDR1 MNHNY and CDR2 SVGAGI (reference sequence). The CDR3 has 14 amino acids. V lost 7 bases to trimming and J lost 7 bases, with 14 bases between them. The CDR3 loop reads CASTNTGKNSPLHF. CDR3 in DNA: TGTGCCAGCACCAACACAGGGAAGAATTCACCCCTCCACTTT.

J is TRBJ2-4 and V is TRBV7-9, with D perhaps matching TRBD2 (5 bases). The germline V gene has CDR1 SEHNR and CDR2 FQNEAQ (reference sequence). The V end lost 1 base, the J end lost 13 bases, and 20 bases lay between the germline ends. This CDR3 spans 15 amino acids. The CDR3 loop reads CASSLGEGWPYGQYF. The CDR3 region has the DNA TGTGCCAGCAGCTTAGGTGAGGGATGGCCCTACGGGCAGTACTTC.

Of note for this clonotype: One base away lies a much larger clone, so this may be a sequencing read error. The chain has TRBV7-2 and TRBJ2-1; 10 nucleotides align to TRBD2. V gave up 5 bases and J gave up 8 bases; unmatched junction bases: 15. CDR1 SGHTA and CDR2 FQGNSA come from the germline V gene. The CDR3 consists of 17 residues. CDR3 residues: CASSPPGLARADHEQFF. The CDR3 nucleotides read TGTGCCAGCAGCCCCCCGGGACTAGCGCGGGCCGACCATGAGCAGTTCTTC.

The chain recombines TRBV12-3 or TRBV12-4 with TRBJ2-1, with TRBD2 identical over 14 bases. The DNA matches TRBJ2-7 better at its end, which makes the J call doubtful. This CDR3 region has 18 residues. The CDR3 protein is CASSSGLAGVSSYNEQYF. The CDR3 DNA sequence: TGTGCCAGCAGTTCGGGACTAGCGGGGGTAAGCTCCTACAATGAGCAGTACTTC.

In this sample, this clonotype turned up a few times. A much larger clone lies a single base off, so this may be a read error. The chain has TRBV4-3 and TRBJ2-5; 7 nucleotides agree with TRBD2. Near its end, the DNA agrees better with TRBJ2-7, so the J call may be wrong. The CDR3 consists of 16 residues. CDR1 LGHNA and CDR2 YSLEER come from the germline V gene. In DNA form, the CDR3 reads TGCGCCAGCAGCCAAGGGACTGGCGGGGGAATCTACGAGCAGTACTTC. As protein: CASSQGTGGGIYEQYF.

This clonotype was seen repeatedly, ten times or more. The chain joins TRBV28 to TRBJ1-2; TRBD1 might be the D (5 bases). V was clipped by 5 bases and J by 2 bases, with 9 bases between them. The CDR3 has 13 amino acids. The germline V gene has CDR1 MDHEN and CDR2 SYDVKM. CDR3 sequence (DNA): TGTGCCAGCAGTGCCGGGGGAAACTATGGCTACACCTTC. Encoded protein: CASSAGGNYGYTF.

The V and J genes are TRBV6-5 and TRBJ2-5, with D perhaps matching TRBD1 or TRBD2 (7 bases each). The ends were cut back, 0 bases at V and 5 bases at J, with 13 bases in the middle. From germline, CDR1 is MNHEY and CDR2 SVGAGI. The CDR3 runs 15 residues. CDR3 nucleotide sequence: TGTGCCAGCAGTTACTCGGTCAGGGGGGGGGAGACCCAGTACTTC. Its translation: CASSYSVRGGETQYF.

This clonotype was observed a few times. This chain connects TRBV27 to TRBJ1-1; possibly TRBD1 for D (6 bases). Germline V gene data show CDR1 as MNHEY and CDR2 as SMNVEV (reference sequence). The V gene lost 8 bases and the J gene lost 3 bases, with 22 bases spanning the gap. The CDR3 covers 16 residues. The CDR3 bases are TGTGCCAGCCGCCTACAGGGCGGGAAGGTTTACACTGAAGCTTTCTTT. It codes for CASRLQGGKVYTEAFF.

This clonotype has just a few counts. The J gene is TRBJ2-5, the V gene TRBV12-3 or TRBV12-4; D is perhaps TRBD1 or TRBD2 (6 bases each). This CDR3 contains 14 residues. The ends were cut back, 3 bases at V and 5 bases at J, with 13 bases in the middle. The chain's CDR3 is CASSLSGAGETQYF. CDR3 nucleotide sequence: TGTGCCAGCAGTTTGTCGGGGGCGGGGGAGACCCAGTACTTC.

This clonotype appeared a few times. The rearrangement links TRBV7-3 to TRBJ2-3; 9 bases match TRBD2. Germline V gene lookup returns CDR1 SGHTA and CDR2 FQGTGA. V shed 6 bases, J shed 4 bases, and the junction held 11 bases outside the gene matches. This CDR3 spans 16 amino acids. CDR3 protein: CASSRMGRGGPDTQYF. The DNA for the CDR3 is TGTGCCAGCAGTCGGATGGGGCGGGGGGGCCCAGATACGCAGTATTTT.

In its sample, this clonotype was seen many times. V and J are TRBV7-2 and TRBJ1-2; unclear D gene. V was cut by 1 base and J by 0 bases, with 6 bases left in between. This CDR3 region has 14 residues. The germline gives CDR1 SGHTA, CDR2 FQGNSA. The CDR3 protein is CASSLVFSNYGYTF. The CDR3 DNA follows: TGTGCCAGCAGCTTAGTTTTCTCTAACTATGGCTACACCTTC.

This clonotype was observed a handful of times. V is TRBV4-1 and J is TRBJ1-2; TRBD1 is a possible D gene (5 bases). V lost 1 base, J lost 6 bases, and 21 bases lay in between. Germline V gene data show CDR1 as MGHRA and CDR2 as YSYEKL. CDR3 length equals 17 residues. The CDR3 nucleotides read TGCGCCAGCAGCCAAGGACCCTCATATCCGGCGGGGGATGGCTACACCTTC. Amino acid sequence: CASSQGPSYPAGDGYTF.

The V and J genes are TRBV12-3 or TRBV12-4 and TRBJ2-5; D might be TRBD1 (5 bases). The CDR3 totals 11 residues. V gave up 8 bases and J gave up 5 bases, with 9 bases separating them. CDR3 region: CASGKGETQYF. The DNA of the CDR3 is TGTGCCAGCGGAAAGGGGGAGACCCAGTACTTC.

V is TRBV25-1 and J is TRBJ1-2; 11 bases match TRBD1. Germline CDR1 is MGHDK and CDR2 is SYGVNS. The trim removed 3 bases at V and 6 bases at J, leaving 9 bases unmatched. The CDR3 contains 16 residues. For the CDR3, the DNA is TGTGCCAGCAGTGAGTTGGACAGGGGGCGCCCGGATGGCTACACCTTC. Its protein product is CASSELDRGRPDGYTF.

This clonotype showed up just a few times. The chain has TRBV20-1 and TRBJ1-4; 7 nucleotides align to TRBD1. CDR1 and CDR2 from the germline V gene are DFQATT and SNEGSKA (reference sequence). There are 16 residues in the CDR3. With 0 bases clipped from V and 7 bases from J, the junction kept 11 bases outside the gene matches. CDR3: CSARDLETGLSEKLFF. CDR3 DNA: TGCAGTGCTAGAGATTTAGAGACAGGGTTAAGTGAAAAACTGTTTTTT.

The chain carries TRBV29-1 and TRBJ1-1, with D possibly TRBD1 on 5 matching bases. Germline-derived CDR1 and CDR2 are SQVTM and ANQGSEA. The CDR3 covers 13 residues. V lost 5 bases to trimming and J lost 2 bases, with 12 bases between them. The CDR3 is CSVLGDGNTEAFF. CDR3 nucleotides: TGCAGCGTTTTAGGGGATGGAAACACTGAAGCTTTCTTT.

The genes are TRBV29-1 and TRBJ2-7, with TRBD2 matching 8 bases. Trimming at V came to 3 bases and at J to 1 base, leaving 8 bases not matched to a gene. Looked up from germline, CDR1 is SQVTM and CDR2 is ANQGSEA. The CDR3 is 15 amino acids. This chain's CDR3 is CSVDAPGGPSYEQYF. CDR3 DNA sequence: TGCAGCGTTGATGCCCCGGGGGGGCCGTCCTACGAGCAGTACTTC.

This clonotype was counted between two and nine times. The chain has TRBV5-1 and TRBJ1-1; D unresolved. The CDR3 is made up of 14 amino acids. Germline CDR1 SGHRS, CDR2 YFSETQ. Between the trimmed V and J ends, which lost 2 bases and 3 bases, there was a span of 11 bases. As DNA, the CDR3 is TGCGCCAGCAGCTTACCCGACGGGGACACTGAAGCTTTCTTT. Its translation: CASSLPDGDTEAFF. Full variable domain (missing parts from reference TRBV5-1 and TRBJ1-1): KAGVTQTPRYLIKTRGQQVTLSCSPISGHRSVSWYQQTPGQGLQFLFEYFSETQRNKGNFPGRFSGRQFSNSRSEMNVSTLELGDSALYLCASSLPDGDTEAFFGQGTRLTVV.

The chain has TRBV15 and TRBJ1-5, with D hard to call. The length of the CDR3 is 15 residues. Germline loops: CDR1 LNHNV, CDR2 YYDKDF (reference sequence). The V and J ends lost 0 bases and 5 bases respectively, with 11 bases between them. The CDR3 spells CATSRDFNGDQPQHF. In DNA form, the CDR3 reads TGTGCCACCAGCAGAGATTTTAACGGTGATCAGCCCCAGCATTTT.

There are many counts of this clonotype. The gene calls are TRBV28 and TRBJ2-7; tentatively, D is TRBD2 (5 bases). With 6 bases removed from V and 4 bases from J, the gap between germline ends came to 19 bases. This CDR3 contains 15 residues. CDR1 is MDHEN, CDR2 SYDVKM, per germline. CDR3 sequence: CASRPPMGRDYEQYF. DNA for the CDR3: TGTGCCAGCAGACCCCCGATGGGCCGGGATTACGAGCAGTACTTC.

The sample holds many counts of this clonotype. The genes are TRBV24-1 and TRBJ2-1; 9 bases match TRBD2. CDR1 and CDR2 from the germline V gene are KGHDR and SFDVKD. The CDR3 covers 17 residues. V was clipped by 2 bases and J by 2 bases; unmatched bases: 6. The CDR3 protein is CATSDSSQRGAYNEQFF. The CDR3 bases are TGTGCCACCAGTGATTCCTCTCAGCGGGGGGCCTACAATGAGCAGTTCTTC.

This CDR3 reads CATSRGDSGEPEQYF. The CDR3 DNA reads as TGTGCCACCAGCAGGGGGGACAGTGGGGAACCCGAGCAGTACTTC. The J gene is TRBJ2-4, the V gene TRBV15; 7 nucleotides agree with TRBD1. The DNA end is more similar to TRBJ2-7, so the J call may be wrong. Germline values: CDR1 LNHNV, CDR2 YYDKDF (reference sequence). The CDR3 has 15 residues.